This T cell receptor (beta chain) was sequenced during a study of tumor-infiltrating lymphocytes in primary liver carcinoma. Study-level information: Staging placed the tumors at T1-T3 N0M0, and they measured 4.2 to 10 cm across.

Total RNA and DNA came together from approximately 22-30 mg of bulk tissue without cell sorting. Germline loops: CDR1 SGHNT, CDR2 YYREEE (reference sequence). With 9 bases removed from V and 8 bases from J, the gap between germline ends came to 13 bases. The CDR3 is 11 amino acids. Synthesis of TCR beta cDNA was carried out from 500 ng total RNA with a constant-region primer. Libraries covering TCR beta were generated through three nested multiplex PCR rounds (using a slightly modified ARM-PCR). The first two PCR rounds, around 11 cycles each, used TRBV1-TRBV30 forward primers and a C-beta reverse primer. One entry per CDR3 protein results from TCRdb running MiXCR on the multiplex PCR reads. The sample holds around 80,000 distinct CDR3 sequences; approximately 70% are singletons and the top ten take around 24%.

Sequenced: tumor-adjacent normal liver tissue. The TCR originated in a man aged 35 to 55 with primary liver carcinoma and hepatitis B virus infection. The rearrangement joins TRBV5-4 to TRBJ2-3; TRBD2 is a possible D gene (5 bases). This chain's CDR3 is CANSWRVTQYF. CDR3 nucleotide sequence: TGTGCCAATTCGTGGCGGGTTACGCAGTATTTT.